These 22 T cell receptor beta chains were sequenced from one sample in a study of blood T cell repertoires in COVID-19. Using immunoSEQ multiplex PCR, the repertoire was profiled, and TCRdb retains in-frame clones only, with some absent. The top ten hold less than 4% of the sample, which has around 320,000 clones, 90% to 95% seen once. Sequenced: PBMCs or T cells enriched from blood (not recorded which). All receptors come from a woman in her twenties or thirties who had been exposed to COVID-19.

There are a few counts of this clone. This sequence joins TRBV2 and TRBJ2-2; 9 bases align to TRBD2. The CDR3 is made up of 17 amino acids. CDR1 and CDR2 from the germline V gene are SNHLY and FYNNEI. The V and J ends lost 3 bases and 3 bases, in that order; junction bases with no gene match: 8. The CDR3 spells CASSEAIAGVYTGELFF. The CDR3 nucleotides are TGTGCCAGCAGTGAGGCGATAGCGGGAGTTTACACCGGGGAGCTGTTTTTT.

This clone was recorded a few times. This chain connects TRBV2 to TRBJ2-3; possible D gene TRBD2, 7 bases. V gave up 3 bases and J gave up 7 bases, with 17 bases separating them. This CDR3 spans 15 amino acids. Germline values: CDR1 SNHLY, CDR2 FYNNEI. CDR3 DNA sequence: TGTGCCAGCAGTGAGATCCGGGGGGCCGTGAATACGCAGTATTTT. It specifies CASSEIRGAVNTQYF.

The gene calls are TRBV5-1 and TRBJ2-3; weak D call: TRBD2 (6 bases). The V gene lost 1 base and the J gene lost 3 bases, with 9 bases spanning the gap. From germline, CDR1 is SGHRS and CDR2 YFSETQ. CDR3 length equals 14 residues. CDR3 bases: TGCGCCAGCAGCTTGTCCGGGGGTACAGATACGCAGTATTTT. Encoded protein: CASSLSGGTDTQYF.

The chain carries TRBV5-1 and TRBJ2-1; D may be TRBD2 (5 bases). Germline assignment: CDR1 SGHRS and CDR2 YFSETQ. The CDR3 is made up of 16 amino acids. Deletions cut 1 base from V and 0 bases from J, with 11 bases between. DNA for the CDR3: TGCGCCAGCAGCTTGTTGTACGGGGACTCCTACAATGAGCAGTTCTTC. Amino acid sequence: CASSLLYGDSYNEQFF.

The chain employs TRBV29-1 and TRBJ2-3; 8 bases fit TRBD1. Germline trimming cut 0 bases from V and 6 bases from J; bases unmatched to any gene: 5. CDR1 is SQVTM, CDR2 ANQGSEA, per germline. CDR3 length equals 14 residues. CDR3 loop: CSVEEVRGPDTQYF. In nucleotides, the CDR3 is TGCAGCGTTGAAGAGGTCAGGGGGCCTGATACGCAGTATTTT.

V and J are TRBV6-7 and TRBJ1-2; 12 positions agree with TRBD1. TRBV6-7 is identified as an open reading frame with a role that is uncertain. CDR3 size: 17 residues. With V trimmed by 0 bases and J by 7 bases, 9 bases remained unmatched. The CDR3 sequence: CASSYSKRGQGAVGYTF. In DNA form, the CDR3 reads TGTGCCAGCAGTTACTCGAAAAGGGGACAGGGGGCAGTTGGCTACACCTTC.

The chain employs TRBV5-5 and TRBJ1-6; D is unresolved. The V gene's germline CDR1 is SGHKS and CDR2 YYEKEE (reference sequence). The CDR3 totals 18 residues. V was shortened by 3 bases and J by 2 bases, with 18 bases between the two germline ends. This CDR3 is CASSSAVFFGTYNSPLHF. CDR3 DNA: TGTGCCAGCAGCTCCGCCGTTTTCTTCGGTACCTATAATTCACCCCTCCACTTT.

CDR3 coding DNA: TGTGCCTGGAGTGTACTGGGCAACTATGGCTACACCTTC. Encoded protein: CAWSVLGNYGYTF. J is TRBJ1-2 and V is TRBV30; D gene unclear. With 0 bases removed from V and 2 bases from J, the gap between germline ends came to 7 bases. This CDR3 contains 13 residues. CDR1 is GTSNPN and CDR2 is SVGIG in the germline V gene (reference sequence).

This clone occurred once. The chain is built from TRBV7-9 and TRBJ1-2; 7 positions agree with TRBD1. This CDR3 spans 13 amino acids. The trim removed 5 bases at V and 3 bases at J, leaving 3 bases unmatched. Per the germline V gene, CDR1 is SEHNR and CDR2 is FQNEAQ (reference sequence). The CDR3 bases are TGTGCCAGCAGCCGGGACAGATACTATGGCTACACCTTC. Translating gives CASSRDRYYGYTF.

The V call is TRBV5-1, the J call TRBJ2-7, with 10 bases lining up with TRBD1. The CDR3 sequence is 16 residues long. V trimming: 0 bases; J trimming: 0 bases; junction bases outside the gene matches: 3. Germline loops: CDR1 SGHRS, CDR2 YFSETQ. CDR3 in DNA: TGCGCCAGCAGCTTGGGGGACAGGGGACGCTCCTACGAGCAGTACTTC. Amino acid sequence: CASSLGDRGRSYEQYF.

This chain links TRBV27 with TRBJ1-1; 7 nucleotides line up with TRBD1. With 5 bases clipped from V and 0 bases from J, the junction kept 6 bases outside the gene matches. The CDR3 consists of 15 residues. The germline V gene has CDR1 MNHEY and CDR2 SMNVEV (reference sequence). CDR3 nucleotides: TGTGCCAGCAGTCCCCCGGGACAGATGAACACTGAAGCTTTCTTT. Protein product: CASSPPGQMNTEAFF.

V gene TRBV5-4 combines with J gene TRBJ2-5; TRBD2 matches at 12 bases. The CDR3 has 17 amino acids. CDR1 is SGHNT and CDR2 is YYREEE in the germline V gene (reference sequence). Losses at the gene ends were 0 bases for V and 5 bases for J; bases not matched to a gene: 8. This chain's CDR3 is CASSLATSGGSGETQYF. CDR3 nucleotides: TGTGCCAGCAGCTTGGCTACTAGCGGGGGGTCTGGGGAGACCCAGTACTTC.

This rearrangement joins TRBV19 to TRBJ1-5; D not certain. Germline V CDR1 and CDR2: LNHDA, SQIVND (reference sequence). The CDR3 is made up of 13 amino acids. The germline V and J ends were trimmed by 7 bases and 11 bases, with 18 bases remaining between them. The CDR3 sequence is CASIGQSNYAQHF. As DNA, the CDR3 is TGTGCCAGTATTGGGCAGTCCAATTATGCCCAGCATTTT.

V usage is TRBV12-3 or TRBV12-4 and J usage is TRBJ2-5; 7 bases line up with TRBD2. V lost 7 bases to trimming and J lost 9 bases; unmatched junction nucleotides: 11. The CDR3 loop spans 13 amino acids. CDR3 nucleotide sequence: TGTGCCAGCACTTTCGGGGGGTCCACGTCCCAGTACTTC. Its protein product is CASTFGGSTSQYF.

This clone was seen many times. This chain uses TRBV6-1 with TRBJ2-7, with 8 nucleotides matching TRBD1. The CDR3 runs to 15 residues. Unmatched junction bases numbered 7, after V lost 3 bases and J lost 3 bases. Germline V lookup: CDR1 MNHNS, CDR2 SASEGT. CDR3 residues: CASSDRGRVFYEQYF. The CDR3 DNA reads TGTGCCAGCAGTGACAGGGGGCGCGTCTTCTACGAGCAGTACTTC.

This chain connects TRBV7-9 to TRBJ1-3; 7 bases are shared with TRBD1. The germline gives CDR1 SEHNR, CDR2 FQNEAQ (reference sequence). The V segment lost 7 bases and the J segment 5 bases; nucleotides outside the gene matches: 8. The CDR3 totals 14 residues. DNA of the CDR3: TGTGCCAGCACCGACAGGGTTTTTCGAAACACCATATATTTT. Protein product: CASTDRVFRNTIYF.

The V gene is TRBV3-1 (or the pseudogene TRBV3-2), the J gene TRBJ1-1; 9 bases are a match to TRBD1. There are 16 residues in the CDR3. Germline CDR1 reads LGHDT; CDR2 reads YNNKEL (reference sequence). V gave up 4 bases and J gave up 3 bases; unmatched junction bases: 9. Written as DNA, the CDR3 is TGTGCCAGCAGCCGGGGACAGGGTTTCCGGTACACTGAAGCTTTCTTT. Its protein product is CASSRGQGFRYTEAFF.

The gene calls are TRBV19 and TRBJ1-3; 7 nucleotides line up with TRBD1. Germline loops: CDR1 LNHDA, CDR2 SQIVND (reference sequence). The CDR3 runs to 15 residues. Trimming at V came to 9 bases and at J to 5 bases, leaving 13 bases not matched to a gene. The CDR3 sequence: CASARTRDRRNTIYF. The CDR3, as DNA: TGTGCCAGCGCTCGAACCCGGGACAGAAGAAACACCATATATTTT.

This rearrangement joins TRBV18 to TRBJ1-2, with TRBD1 matching 9 bases. Germline-derived CDR1 and CDR2 are KGHSH and LQKENI. The CDR3 extends over 15 amino acids. V dropped 4 bases and J dropped 7; count of bases not matched to a gene: 10. The CDR3 protein is CASSQQGANIGGYTF. For the CDR3, the DNA is TGTGCCAGCTCACAACAGGGGGCGAATATCGGTGGCTACACCTTC.

The rearrangement uses TRBV21-1 and TRBJ1-6; the D segment call TRBD1 is taken from the table without a DNA check. TRBV21-1 is termed a pseudogene. The CDR3 has 19 amino acids. CDR3 in amino acids: CASSKGVVEGTGDNSPLHF. For the CDR3, the DNA is TGTGCCAGCAGCAAAGGAGTTGTAGAAGGGACAGGAGATAATTCACCCCTCCACTTT.

The chain employs TRBV5-1 and TRBJ2-3; TRBD1 aligns across 8 bases. This CDR3 is 15 amino acids long. V lost 3 bases, J lost 9 bases, and 12 bases stayed unmatched. Germline V gene data show CDR1 as SGHRS and CDR2 as YFSETQ. CDR3 protein: CASSYQTGDAQTQYF. CDR3 nucleotide sequence: TGCGCCAGCAGCTACCAGACAGGGGACGCCCAAACGCAGTATTTT. The variable domain in full, completed from reference TRBV5-1 and TRBJ2-3, reads KAGVTQTPRYLIKTRGQQVTLSCSPISGHRSVSWYQQTPGQGLQFLFEYFSETQRNKGNFPGRFSGRQFSNSRSEMNVSTLELGDSALYLCASSYQTGDAQTQYFGPGTRLTVL.

V usage is TRBV6-6 and J usage is TRBJ2-3; 7 nucleotides match TRBD1. Germline loops: CDR1 MNHNY, CDR2 SVGAGI (reference sequence). V shed 5 bases and J 0 bases; nucleotides not matched to a gene: 14. The CDR3 loop spans 18 amino acids. The CDR3 loop reads CASSRSRTGSISTDTQYF. The CDR3 nucleotides read TGTGCCAGCAGTCGATCCCGGACAGGATCAATTAGCACAGATACGCAGTATTTT.